This entry describes one T cell receptor beta chain. The antigen is not known. The data originate from a study of CD8+CD57+ T cells in acquired aplastic anemia. Whole-study context: The sorted CD4+ and CD8+ cells yielded an average roughly 3 ug of DNA. Researchers reported that healthy donors averaged roughly 11 million reads for CD4+ cells. Study-level results: Between the patient and control groups, CD8+ Simpson's diversity did not differ significantly. Shared by patients and controls, almost 30 CD8+ CDR3s were abundant in patients.

Using genomic DNA as the template, TCR beta VDJ and CDR3 profiling was carried out. MiXCR was run by TCRdb on the reads, yielding one entry per CDR3 protein. The sample shows over 40,000 distinct CDR3 sequences, about 78% of them seen only once. Germline CDR1 and CDR2: SGHNT and YENEEA. This CDR3 has 14 residues. Deletions cut 5 bases from V and 5 bases from J, with 14 bases between. The TCR sequence derives from a human donor in good health, serving as a control. The specimen was sorted CD4+, CD8+, or CD8+CD57+ T cells (not recorded which) from PBMCs. The J gene is TRBJ2-3, the V gene TRBV11-3, with D possibly TRBD2 on 5 matching bases. CDR3 coding DNA: TGTGCCAGCAGCCCCAACCCAGCGGTAGATACGCAGTATTTT. Amino acids: CASSPNPAVDTQYF.